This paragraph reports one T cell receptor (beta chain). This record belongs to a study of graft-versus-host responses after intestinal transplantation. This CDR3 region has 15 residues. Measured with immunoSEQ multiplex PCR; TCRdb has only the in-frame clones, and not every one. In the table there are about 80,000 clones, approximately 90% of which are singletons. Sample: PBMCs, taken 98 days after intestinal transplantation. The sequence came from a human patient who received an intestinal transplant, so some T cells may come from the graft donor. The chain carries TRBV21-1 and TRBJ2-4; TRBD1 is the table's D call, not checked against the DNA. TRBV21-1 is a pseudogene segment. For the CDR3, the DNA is TGTGCCAGCAGCCATAACAGTCTAGCCAAAAACATTCAGTACTTC. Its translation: CASSHNSLAKNIQYF.